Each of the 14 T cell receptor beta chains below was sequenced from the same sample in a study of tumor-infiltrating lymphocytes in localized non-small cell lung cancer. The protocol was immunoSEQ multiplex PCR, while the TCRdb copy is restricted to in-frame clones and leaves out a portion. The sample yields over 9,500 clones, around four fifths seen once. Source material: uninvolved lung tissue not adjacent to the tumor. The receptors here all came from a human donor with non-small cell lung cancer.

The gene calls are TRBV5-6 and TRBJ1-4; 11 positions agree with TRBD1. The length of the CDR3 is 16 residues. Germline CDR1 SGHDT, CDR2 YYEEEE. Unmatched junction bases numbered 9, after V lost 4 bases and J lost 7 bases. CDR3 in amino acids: CASSGTGGGLGEKLFF. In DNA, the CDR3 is TGTGCCAGCAGCGGGACAGGGGGGGGTTTGGGTGAAAAACTGTTTTTT.

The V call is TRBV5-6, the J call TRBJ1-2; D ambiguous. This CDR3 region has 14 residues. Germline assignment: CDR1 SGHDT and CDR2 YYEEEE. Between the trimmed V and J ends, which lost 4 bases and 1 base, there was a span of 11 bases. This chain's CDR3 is CASSPGISNYGYTF. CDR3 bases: TGTGCCAGCAGCCCCGGGATCAGTAACTATGGCTACACCTTC. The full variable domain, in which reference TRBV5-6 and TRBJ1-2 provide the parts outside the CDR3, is DAGVTQSPTHLIKTRGQQVTLRCSPKSGHDTVSWYQQALGQGPQFIFQYYEEEERQRGNFPDRFSGHQFPNYSSELNVNALLLGDSALYLCASSPGISNYGYTFGSGTRLTVV.

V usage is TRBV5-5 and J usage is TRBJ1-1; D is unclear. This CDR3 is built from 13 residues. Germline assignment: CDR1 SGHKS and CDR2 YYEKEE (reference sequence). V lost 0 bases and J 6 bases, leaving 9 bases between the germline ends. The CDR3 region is CASSLGGEAEAFF. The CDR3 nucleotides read TGTGCCAGCAGCTTGGGTGGGGAGGCTGAAGCTTTCTTT.

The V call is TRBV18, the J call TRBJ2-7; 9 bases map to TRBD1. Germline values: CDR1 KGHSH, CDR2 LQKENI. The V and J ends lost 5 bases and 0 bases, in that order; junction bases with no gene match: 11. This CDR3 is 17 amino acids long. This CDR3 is CASSSLGDRALSYEQYF. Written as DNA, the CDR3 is TGTGCCAGCTCATCTTTAGGGGACAGGGCACTCTCCTACGAGCAGTACTTC.

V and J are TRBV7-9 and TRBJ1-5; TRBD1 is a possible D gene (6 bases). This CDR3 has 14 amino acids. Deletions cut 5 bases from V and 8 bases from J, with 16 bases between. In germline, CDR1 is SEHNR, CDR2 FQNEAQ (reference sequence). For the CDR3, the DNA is TGTGCCAGCAGCCCCACAGGGACTCTGGAGCCCCAGCATTTT. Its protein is CASSPTGTLEPQHF.

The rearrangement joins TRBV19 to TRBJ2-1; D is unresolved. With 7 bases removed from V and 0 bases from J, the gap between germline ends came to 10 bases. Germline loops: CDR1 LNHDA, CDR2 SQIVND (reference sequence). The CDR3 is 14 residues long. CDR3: CASTKDSSYNEQFF. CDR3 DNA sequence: TGTGCCAGTACCAAAGACTCCTCCTACAATGAGCAGTTCTTC.

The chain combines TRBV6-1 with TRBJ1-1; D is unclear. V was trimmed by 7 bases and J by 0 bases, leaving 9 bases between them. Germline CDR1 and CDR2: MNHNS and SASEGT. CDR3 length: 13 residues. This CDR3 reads CASNDRMNTEAFF. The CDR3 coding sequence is TGTGCCAGCAACGATCGGATGAACACTGAAGCTTTCTTT.

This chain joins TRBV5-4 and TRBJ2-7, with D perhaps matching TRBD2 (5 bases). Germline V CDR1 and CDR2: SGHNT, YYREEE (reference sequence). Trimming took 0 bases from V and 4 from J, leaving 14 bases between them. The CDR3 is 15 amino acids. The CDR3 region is CASSLAVGRTYEQYF. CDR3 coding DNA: TGTGCCAGCAGCTTGGCCGTCGGACGGACTTACGAGCAGTACTTC.

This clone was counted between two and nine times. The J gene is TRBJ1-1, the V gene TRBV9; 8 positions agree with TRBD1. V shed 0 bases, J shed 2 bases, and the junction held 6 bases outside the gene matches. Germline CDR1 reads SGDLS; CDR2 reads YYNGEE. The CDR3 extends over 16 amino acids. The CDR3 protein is CASSVGGGQGNTEAFF. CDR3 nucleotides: TGTGCCAGCAGCGTAGGGGGAGGACAGGGTAACACTGAAGCTTTCTTT.

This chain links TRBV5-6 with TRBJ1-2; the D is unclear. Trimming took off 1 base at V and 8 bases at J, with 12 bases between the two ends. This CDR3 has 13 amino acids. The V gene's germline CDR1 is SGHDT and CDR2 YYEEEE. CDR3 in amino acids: CASSLRNAEGYTF. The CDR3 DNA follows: TGTGCCAGCAGCTTGCGGAACGCTGAGGGCTACACCTTC.

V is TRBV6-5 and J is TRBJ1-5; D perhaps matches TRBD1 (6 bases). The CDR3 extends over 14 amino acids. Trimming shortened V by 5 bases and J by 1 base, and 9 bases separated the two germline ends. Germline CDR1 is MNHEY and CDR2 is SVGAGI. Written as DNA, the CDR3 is TGTGCCAGCAGTCAGGGGACGAGCAATCAGCCCCAGCATTTT. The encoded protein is CASSQGTSNQPQHF.

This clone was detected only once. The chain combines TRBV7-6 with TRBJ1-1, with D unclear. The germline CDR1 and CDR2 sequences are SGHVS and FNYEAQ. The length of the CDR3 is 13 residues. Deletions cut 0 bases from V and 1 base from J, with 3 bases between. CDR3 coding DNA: TGTGCCAGCAGCTTAGCACAGAACACTGAAGCTTTCTTT. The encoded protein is CASSLAQNTEAFF.

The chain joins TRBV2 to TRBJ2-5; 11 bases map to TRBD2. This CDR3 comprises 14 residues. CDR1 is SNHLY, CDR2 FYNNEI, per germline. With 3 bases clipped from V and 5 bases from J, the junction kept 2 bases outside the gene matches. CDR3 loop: CASSEASGGETQYF. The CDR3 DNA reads TGTGCCAGCAGTGAGGCTAGCGGGGGGGAGACCCAGTACTTC.

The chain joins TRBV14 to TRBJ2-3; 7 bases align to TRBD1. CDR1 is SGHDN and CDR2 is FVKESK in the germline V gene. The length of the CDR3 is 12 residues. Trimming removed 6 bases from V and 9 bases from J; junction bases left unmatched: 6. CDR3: CASSRQGETQYF. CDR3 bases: TGTGCCAGCAGTCGACAGGGTGAGACGCAGTATTTT.